The 24 T cell receptor beta chains below were found in one sample sequenced in a study of T-cell reconstitution after alpha-beta-depleted transplantation in children. Construction of the TCRbeta library involved unique molecular identifiers. Each CDR3 protein gets one entry after TCRdb re-called the PCR reads with MiXCR. The sample lists 450,000 to 700,000 distinct CDR3 sequences; 20% to 30% were seen once. The specimen comprised PBMCs, sampled before TCRalphabeta/CD19-depleted stem cell transplant. These receptors came from a boy under three years old with Wiskott-Aldrich syndrome, due to receive a stem cell transplant.

This clonotype was seen only a few times. This chain connects TRBV24-1 to TRBJ2-1; 15 bases fit TRBD2. Germline assignment: CDR1 KGHDR and CDR2 SFDVKD. The CDR3 loop spans 16 amino acids. Trimming removed 4 bases from V and 7 bases from J; junction bases left unmatched: 4. Here the CDR3 DNA reads TGTGCCACCAGTGACCTCGGACTAGCGGGAGGGAATGAGCAGTTCTTC. Protein sequence: CATSDLGLAGGNEQFF.

The J gene is TRBJ1-2, the V gene TRBV12-3 or TRBV12-4, with D perhaps matching TRBD1 (5 bases). This CDR3 region has 12 residues. Between the trimmed V and J ends, which lost 10 bases and 0 bases, there was a span of 9 bases. The CDR3 coding sequence is TGTGCCATATCGACAGCTAACTATGGCTACACCTTC. It yields the protein CAISTANYGYTF.

This clonotype was seen a few times. The V and J genes are TRBV5-6 and TRBJ2-1; TRBD2 matches 7 bases. Germline V gene data show CDR1 as SGHDT and CDR2 as YYEEEE. The CDR3 runs to 17 residues. V was clipped by 2 bases and J by 6 bases; unmatched bases: 14. The CDR3 protein is CASSLRTLAVPTNEQFF. The CDR3 coding sequence is TGTGCCAGCAGCTTACGTACTCTAGCGGTACCCACCAATGAGCAGTTCTTC.

This CDR3 reads CASRPTGGFGYTF. The CDR3 DNA is TGTGCCAGCAGGCCGACGGGAGGTTTTGGCTACACCTTC. The V gene is TRBV6-1, the J gene TRBJ1-2, with D uncertain. CDR1 is MNHNS and CDR2 is SASEGT in the germline V gene. The CDR3 covers 13 residues. V was pared by 6 bases and J by 7 bases, with 15 bases between.

The gene calls are TRBV12-3 or TRBV12-4 and TRBJ2-1; D tentatively fits TRBD1 or TRBD2 (5 bases each). V dropped 3 bases and J dropped 8 bases, with 11 bases sitting between them. CDR3 length: 13 amino acids. The DNA of the CDR3 is TGTGCCAGCAGTTTGGGGGACCGGGATGAGCAGTTCTTC. Protein product: CASSLGDRDEQFF.

This clonotype was counted a few times. The V call is TRBV12-3 or TRBV12-4, the J call TRBJ2-1, with TRBD2 identical over 12 bases. The CDR3 has 15 amino acids. V lost 5 bases to trimming and J lost 7 bases; unmatched junction nucleotides: 6. The CDR3 reads CASSQLAGGSNEQFF. The CDR3 DNA sequence: TGTGCCAGCAGTCAACTAGCGGGAGGTTCGAATGAGCAGTTCTTC.

The rearrangement links TRBV5-1 to TRBJ2-1; 10 nucleotides match TRBD2. The CDR3 spans 16 residues. Germline-derived CDR1 and CDR2 are SGHRS and YFSETQ. V dropped 5 bases and J dropped 4; count of bases not matched to a gene: 9. CDR3 sequence reads: CASSSIGTSVYNEQFF. CDR3 in DNA: TGCGCCAGCAGTTCTATTGGGACTAGCGTATACAATGAGCAGTTCTTC.

CDR3 nucleotide sequence: TGTGCCAGCAGCGTAGCTTCGGCCACAGATACGCAGTATTTT. This encodes CASSVASATDTQYF. V is TRBV9 and J is TRBJ2-3; D is ambiguous. CDR1 and CDR2 (germline): SGDLS, YYNGEE. Trimming cost V 0 bases and J 2 bases, with 7 bases left between them. This CDR3 comprises 14 residues.

This chain joins TRBV4-1 and TRBJ2-2, with TRBD2 identical over 10 bases. After removal of 2 bases from V and 1 base from J, the junction contained 10 bases not matched to a gene. Germline loops: CDR1 MGHRA, CDR2 YSYEKL. The CDR3 extends over 19 amino acids. The DNA for the CDR3 is TGCGCCAGCAGCCAATGGCCGCCGGGGACTAGCGTGAACACCGGGGAGCTGTTTTTT. It codes for CASSQWPPGTSVNTGELFF.

This chain uses TRBV3-1 with TRBJ1-2; D gene ambiguous. Per the germline V gene, CDR1 is LGHDT and CDR2 is YNNKEL (reference sequence). V was trimmed by 0 bases and J by 2 bases, leaving 10 bases between them. The CDR3 covers 15 residues. The CDR3 coding sequence is TGTGCCAGCAGCCAAGAGATGGCCGGCAACTATGGCTACACCTTC. Protein: CASSQEMAGNYGYTF.

This clonotype was seen a few times. The chain combines TRBV6-2 or TRBV6-3 with TRBJ2-7; maybe TRBD2 (5 bases). The V gene lost 6 bases and the J gene lost 3 bases, with 9 bases spanning the gap. CDR1 and CDR2 from the germline V gene are MNHEY and SVGEGT. This CDR3 region has 12 residues. This chain's CDR3 is CASSNRDYEQYF. For the CDR3, the DNA is TGTGCCAGCAGCAACCGGGACTACGAGCAGTACTTC.

This clonotype was found a few times. The rearrangement links TRBV5-1 to TRBJ2-1; 11 bases are shared with TRBD2. The CDR3 totals 15 residues. Germline CDR1 is SGHRS and CDR2 is YFSETQ. With 4 bases clipped from V and 6 bases from J, the junction kept 6 bases outside the gene matches. CDR3 sequence reads: CASSRGLAGFNEQFF. In nucleotides, the CDR3 is TGCGCCAGCAGCCGTGGACTAGCGGGTTTCAATGAGCAGTTCTTC.

The J gene is TRBJ2-7, the V gene TRBV5-6, with no clear D. CDR3 length equals 14 residues. Germline V lookup: CDR1 SGHDT, CDR2 YYEEEE. The V and J ends lost 5 bases and 0 bases respectively, with 12 bases between them. The CDR3 sequence: CASRSLSSSYEQYF. CDR3 nucleotide sequence: TGTGCCAGCAGGTCCTTATCTAGCTCCTACGAGCAGTACTTC.

This clonotype was seen a handful of times. The chain carries TRBV5-1 and TRBJ2-7; 8 nucleotides match TRBD1. Germline V CDR1 and CDR2: SGHRS, YFSETQ. This CDR3 has 16 residues. Trimming at V came to 4 bases and at J to 3 bases, leaving 12 bases not matched to a gene. The CDR3 protein is CASSPRTGQALYEQYF. In DNA, the CDR3 is TGCGCCAGCAGCCCGAGGACGGGACAGGCCCTCTACGAGCAGTACTTC.

In this sample, this clonotype turned up a few times. The rearrangement joins TRBV12-3 or TRBV12-4 to TRBJ2-7, with 8 positions matching TRBD2. The length of the CDR3 is 14 residues. V lost 1 base and J lost 6; bases outside the gene matches: 5. The CDR3 sequence is CASSLGLAGSEQYF. The DNA for the CDR3 is TGTGCCAGCAGTTTAGGTCTAGCGGGTTCCGAGCAGTACTTC.

This clonotype occurred a few times. This chain connects TRBV18 to TRBJ2-3, with D unclear. The CDR3 sequence is 11 residues long. Trimming removed 3 bases from V and 7 bases from J, with 5 bases in between. Germline CDR1 is KGHSH and CDR2 is LQKENI. In DNA form, the CDR3 reads TGTGCCAGCTCACCTAAAAATACGCAGTATTTT. Its protein is CASSPKNTQYF.

V usage is TRBV5-1 and J usage is TRBJ2-1; D remains ambiguous. Germline values: CDR1 SGHRS, CDR2 YFSETQ. Trimming pared 1 base from V and 10 bases from J, leaving 15 bases between. The CDR3 consists of 14 residues. Here the CDR3 reads CASSLRVSTWEQFF. The DNA of the CDR3 is TGCGCCAGCAGCTTGCGGGTTTCAACATGGGAGCAGTTCTTC. Variable domain in full (rest from reference TRBV5-1 and TRBJ2-1): KAGVTQTPRYLIKTRGQQVTLSCSPISGHRSVSWYQQTPGQGLQFLFEYFSETQRNKGNFPGRFSGRQFSNSRSEMNVSTLELGDSALYLCASSLRVSTWEQFFGPGTRLTVL.

The rearrangement uses TRBV15 and TRBJ2-7; TRBD1 matches at 8 bases. Trimming cost V 3 bases and J 4 bases; bases outside gene matches: 11. The CDR3 runs to 16 residues. CDR1 is LNHNV and CDR2 is YYDKDF in the germline V gene (reference sequence). In DNA form, the CDR3 reads TGTGCCACCAGCAGGGAACACGGGACAGGAAGGTACGAGCAGTACTTC. Protein product: CATSREHGTGRYEQYF.

V usage is TRBV10-3 and J usage is TRBJ2-3; 9 bases align to TRBD1. The V segment lost 8 bases and the J segment 3 bases; nucleotides outside the gene matches: 6. The CDR3 length is 14 residues. CDR1 ENHRY and CDR2 SYGVKD come from the germline V gene. The CDR3 bases are TGTGCCATCGCCCGGGACAGGGAAACAGATACGCAGTATTTT. Translated, it gives CAIARDRETDTQYF.

The chain links TRBV19 to TRBJ1-5; D gene uncertain. The CDR3 spans 13 residues. With 2 bases removed from V and 3 bases from J, the gap between germline ends came to 5 bases. Per germline, CDR1 LNHDA and CDR2 SQIVND (reference sequence). The CDR3 DNA sequence: TGTGCCAGTAGTATAATGGACAATCAGCCCCAGCATTTT. It specifies CASSIMDNQPQHF.

The chain has TRBV11-2 and TRBJ2-1; 7 nucleotides line up with TRBD1. The CDR3 length is 16 residues. After removal of 1 base from V and 8 bases from J, the junction contained 11 bases not matched to a gene. The germline gives CDR1 SGHAT, CDR2 FQNNGV. The DNA for the CDR3 is TGTGCCAGCAGCTTAGGGGTAGGGACAGAGGTCCATGAGCAGTTCTTC. Its translation is CASSLGVGTEVHEQFF.

The V call is TRBV19, the J call TRBJ1-2; 7 nucleotides agree with TRBD1. Germline loops: CDR1 LNHDA, CDR2 SQIVND (reference sequence). The CDR3 covers 15 residues. Losses at the gene ends were 4 bases for V and 4 bases for J; bases not matched to a gene: 9. The CDR3 region is CASSRPGQFFYGYTF. CDR3 coding DNA: TGTGCCAGTAGTAGACCGGGACAGTTTTTCTATGGCTACACCTTC. Full variable domain (remainder filled in from reference TRBV19 and TRBJ1-2): DGGITQSPKYLFRKEGQNVTLSCEQNLNHDAMYWYRQDPGQGLRLIYYSQIVNDFQKGDIAEGYSVSREKKESFPLTVTSAQKNPTAFYLCASSRPGQFFYGYTFGSGTRLTVV.

This chain joins TRBV7-6 and TRBJ2-1; 13 nucleotides match TRBD2. Germline assignment: CDR1 SGHVS and CDR2 FNYEAQ. This CDR3 spans 18 amino acids. The J segment lost 7 bases and the V segment lost 3 bases, leaving 12 bases of the junction unmatched. The CDR3 reads CASSLGLAGTKGRNEQFF. CDR3 in DNA: TGTGCCAGCAGCTTGGGACTAGCGGGAACCAAGGGAAGGAATGAGCAGTTCTTC. Supplemented by reference TRBV7-6 and TRBJ2-1, the full variable domain reads GAGVSQSPRYKVTKRGQDVALRCDPISGHVSLYWYRQALGQGPEFLTYFNYEAQQDKSGLPNDRFSAERPEGSISTLTIQRTEQRDSAMYRCASSLGLAGTKGRNEQFFGPGTRLTVL.

This clonotype was seen a handful of times. The chain uses TRBV7-2 and TRBJ2-7, with 10 nucleotides matching TRBD2. The CDR3 loop spans 15 amino acids. Germline V lookup: CDR1 SGHTA, CDR2 FQGNSA. The V gene end was trimmed by 2 bases and the J gene end by 3 bases; junction bases not matched to a gene: 4. The CDR3 spells CASSLLAGVVYEQYF. The CDR3 DNA sequence: TGTGCCAGCAGCTTACTAGCGGGAGTTGTCTACGAGCAGTACTTC.